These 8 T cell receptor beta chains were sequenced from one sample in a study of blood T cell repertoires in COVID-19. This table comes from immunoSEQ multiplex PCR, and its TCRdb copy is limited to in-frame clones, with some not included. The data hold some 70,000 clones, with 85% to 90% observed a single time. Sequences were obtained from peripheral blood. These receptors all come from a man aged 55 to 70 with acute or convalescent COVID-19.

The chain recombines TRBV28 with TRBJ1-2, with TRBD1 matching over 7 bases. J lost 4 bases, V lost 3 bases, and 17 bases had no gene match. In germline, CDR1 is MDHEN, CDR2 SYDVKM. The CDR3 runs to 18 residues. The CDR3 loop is CASSFSSGQFKPRYGYTF. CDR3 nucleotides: TGTGCCAGCAGTTTCTCCTCGGGACAGTTCAAACCCCGCTATGGCTACACCTTC.

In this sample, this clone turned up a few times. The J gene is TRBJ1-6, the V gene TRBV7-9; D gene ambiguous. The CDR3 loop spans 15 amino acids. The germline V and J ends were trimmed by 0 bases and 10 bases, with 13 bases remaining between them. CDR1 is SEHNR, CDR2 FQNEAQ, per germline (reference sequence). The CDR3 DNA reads TGTGCCAGCAGCTTAGCAGGTGACCCCAGGTCACCCCTCCACTTT. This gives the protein CASSLAGDPRSPLHF.

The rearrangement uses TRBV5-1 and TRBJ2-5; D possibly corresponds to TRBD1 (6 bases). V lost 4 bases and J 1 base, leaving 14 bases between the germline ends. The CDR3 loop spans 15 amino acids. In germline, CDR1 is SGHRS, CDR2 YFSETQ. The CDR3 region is CASSGNQGPQETQYF. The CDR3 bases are TGCGCCAGCAGCGGAAATCAGGGGCCCCAAGAGACCCAGTACTTC. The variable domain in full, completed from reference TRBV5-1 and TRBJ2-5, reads KAGVTQTPRYLIKTRGQQVTLSCSPISGHRSVSWYQQTPGQGLQFLFEYFSETQRNKGNFPGRFSGRQFSNSRSEMNVSTLELGDSALYLCASSGNQGPQETQYFGPGTRLLVL.

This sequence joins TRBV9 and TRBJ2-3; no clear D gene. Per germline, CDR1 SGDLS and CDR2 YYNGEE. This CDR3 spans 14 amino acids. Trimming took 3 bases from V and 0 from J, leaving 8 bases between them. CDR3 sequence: CASSAPGSTDTQYF. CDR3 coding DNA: TGTGCCAGCAGCGCCCCCGGTAGCACAGATACGCAGTATTTT.

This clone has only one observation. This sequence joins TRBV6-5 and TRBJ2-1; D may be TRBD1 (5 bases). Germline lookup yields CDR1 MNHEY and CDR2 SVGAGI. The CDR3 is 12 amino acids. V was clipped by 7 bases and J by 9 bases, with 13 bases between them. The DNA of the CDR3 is TGTGCCAGCACATTGTCTAGGGGTGAGCAGTTCTTC. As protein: CASTLSRGEQFF.

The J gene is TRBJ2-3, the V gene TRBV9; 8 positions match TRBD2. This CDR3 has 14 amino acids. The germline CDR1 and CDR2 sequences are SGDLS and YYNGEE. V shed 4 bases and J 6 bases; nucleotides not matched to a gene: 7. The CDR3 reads CASSTRTSLDTQYF. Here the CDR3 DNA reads TGTGCCAGCAGCACCCGGACTAGCTTGGATACGCAGTATTTT.

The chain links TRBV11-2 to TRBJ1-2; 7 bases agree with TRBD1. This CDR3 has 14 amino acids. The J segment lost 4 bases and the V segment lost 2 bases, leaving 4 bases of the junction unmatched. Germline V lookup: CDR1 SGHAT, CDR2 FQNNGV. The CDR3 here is CASSLRAGGYGYTF. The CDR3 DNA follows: TGTGCCAGCAGCTTACGTGCAGGGGGCTATGGCTACACCTTC.

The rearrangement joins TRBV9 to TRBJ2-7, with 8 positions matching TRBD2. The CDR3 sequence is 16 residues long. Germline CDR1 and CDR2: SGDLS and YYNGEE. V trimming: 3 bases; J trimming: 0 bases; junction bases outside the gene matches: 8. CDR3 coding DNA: TGTGCCAGCAGCGCCTCGGGGGGGTTAAGCTCCTACGAGCAGTACTTC. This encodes CASSASGGLSSYEQYF.